These 28 T cell receptor beta chains share one sample of origin, sequenced in a study of T cells in Graves' hyperthyroidism and ophthalmopathy. Authors of the study amplified TCR beta CDR3 regions from RNA transcripts. The TCR CDR3 was amplified in a first-round RT-PCR using the HTBI primer set. TCRdb redid the calling of the multiplex PCR reads with MiXCR, one entry per CDR3 protein. The sample lists 150,000 or so distinct CDR3 sequences, 22% occurring once. Sequencing used blood. The origin of the receptors is a woman in her forties or fifties with Graves' hyperthyroidism that later progressed to Graves' ophthalmopathy.

This clonotype has a count of ten or more. The rearrangement joins TRBV5-5 to TRBJ2-1; D not resolved. The CDR3 runs 16 residues. The germline V and J ends were trimmed by 2 bases and 6 bases, with 18 bases remaining between them. Per germline, CDR1 SGHKS and CDR2 YYEKEE (reference sequence). The CDR3 is CASSLTILRGSNEQFF. For the CDR3, the DNA is TGTGCCAGCAGCTTAACGATCCTTCGCGGCAGCAATGAGCAGTTCTTC.

The genes are TRBV6-2 or TRBV6-3 and TRBJ2-1, with 7 bases that match TRBD2. The length of the CDR3 is 14 residues. With 6 bases clipped from V and 6 bases from J, the junction kept 8 bases outside the gene matches. Germline CDR1 reads MNHEY; CDR2 reads SVGEGT. DNA for the CDR3: TGTGCCAGCAGCCGAGGACTAGTTGGCAATGAGCAGTTCTTC. It is translated as CASSRGLVGNEQFF.

The chain carries TRBV7-9 and TRBJ2-7, with a possible D match to TRBD1 (5 bases). The CDR3 has 12 residues. Germline V CDR1 and CDR2: SEHNR, FQNEAQ (reference sequence). The ends were cut back, 5 bases at V and 6 bases at J, with 11 bases in the middle. CDR3 bases: TGTGCCAGCAGCCCAGGGTTTCGCGAGCAGTACTTC. Its protein product is CASSPGFREQYF.

Many counts were recorded for this clonotype. The J gene is TRBJ1-2, the V gene TRBV27; D is uncertain. The CDR3 totals 13 residues. With 5 bases removed from V and 4 bases from J, the gap between germline ends came to 11 bases. Germline V gene lookup returns CDR1 MNHEY and CDR2 SMNVEV (reference sequence). In DNA form, the CDR3 reads TGTGCCAGCAGTCCCGACATGGTCTATGGCTACACCTTC. The encoded protein is CASSPDMVYGYTF.

This clonotype was seen ten or more times. As DNA, the CDR3 is TGTGCCAGCTCCCATCGGACAGGGAGGCTCGACTATGGCTACACCTTC. Translated: CASSHRTGRLDYGYTF. This chain joins TRBV18 and TRBJ1-2, with TRBD1 matching over 8 bases. Germline CDR1 KGHSH, CDR2 LQKENI. The CDR3 totals 16 residues. The trim removed 6 bases at V and 3 bases at J, leaving 12 bases unmatched.

This clonotype was seen repeatedly, ten times or more. The chain is built from TRBV6-1 and TRBJ1-1; 7 bases are a match to TRBD1. The CDR3 totals 13 residues. Germline V gene data show CDR1 as MNHNS and CDR2 as SASEGT. J was trimmed by 4 bases and V by 4 bases; bases with no gene match: 3. The CDR3 nucleotides read TGTGCCAGCAGTGTCACAGGGGCCACTGAAGCTTTCTTT. It codes for CASSVTGATEAFF.

CDR3 nucleotides: TGCAGTGCGGACAGGCCGGGAGGAAACACCATATATTTT. It specifies CSADRPGGNTIYF. This chain uses TRBV20-1 with TRBJ1-3; TRBD1 matches at 7 bases. V shed 6 bases and J 4 bases; nucleotides not matched to a gene: 6. The CDR3 contains 13 residues. Germline V gene data show CDR1 as DFQATT and CDR2 as SNEGSKA (reference sequence).

The rearrangement uses TRBV7-2 and TRBJ2-7; no clear D gene. The CDR3 runs 12 residues. The germline CDR1 and CDR2 sequences are SGHTA and FQGNSA. V was trimmed by 1 base and J by 7 bases, leaving 8 bases between them. The CDR3 nucleotides read TGTGCCAGCAGCTTAGGGTCTCTAGAGCAGTACTTC. Protein: CASSLGSLEQYF.

Ten or more counts support this clonotype. This chain joins TRBV18 and TRBJ1-5, with a possible D match to TRBD1 (5 bases). The V end was cut by 5 bases, the J end by 9 bases, with 17 bases between. The CDR3 runs to 14 residues. The germline V gene encodes CDR1 KGHSH and CDR2 LQKENI. CDR3 nucleotide sequence: TGTGCCAGCTCATCGGGGCCTGAATTTCGGCCCCAGCATTTT. As protein: CASSSGPEFRPQHF.

In this sample, this clonotype turned up many times. This chain connects TRBV28 to TRBJ2-5; 8 nucleotides match TRBD1. Germline V gene data show CDR1 as MDHEN and CDR2 as SYDVKM. Unmatched junction bases numbered 10, after V lost 0 bases and J lost 4 bases. There are 17 residues in the CDR3. CDR3 amino acids: CASSLWAGTGQGETQYF. The CDR3 DNA sequence: TGTGCCAGCAGTTTATGGGCCGGGACAGGTCAAGGAGAGACCCAGTACTTC.

This clonotype was counted many times. This chain's CDR3 is CASSTGLAGWYNEQFF. DNA of the CDR3: TGTGCCAGCTCAACCGGACTAGCCGGTTGGTACAATGAGCAGTTCTTC. The V call is TRBV18, the J call TRBJ2-1, with 8 bases that match TRBD2. CDR1 and CDR2 from the germline V gene are KGHSH and LQKENI. With 5 bases clipped from V and 4 bases from J, the junction kept 10 bases outside the gene matches. The CDR3 runs to 16 residues.

The gene calls are TRBV25-1 and TRBJ2-1, with D perhaps matching TRBD1 (6 bases). This CDR3 is built from 14 residues. Germline CDR1 is MGHDK and CDR2 is SYGVNS. Deletions cut 6 bases from V and 0 bases from J, with 9 bases between. Here the CDR3 DNA reads TGTGCCAGCAGCTGGGACACCTCCTACAATGAGCAGTTCTTC. Its protein is CASSWDTSYNEQFF.

This clonotype was recorded many times. This CDR3 is CSVRDTWGAEAFF. DNA for the CDR3: TGCAGCGTCCGGGACACTTGGGGCGCTGAAGCTTTCTTT. This rearrangement joins TRBV29-1 to TRBJ1-1; a possible D gene is TRBD1 (6 bases). V was pared by 6 bases and J by 6 bases, with 17 bases between. This CDR3 region has 13 residues. Germline V gene data show CDR1 as SQVTM and CDR2 as ANQGSEA.

This clonotype was observed many times. The V and J genes are TRBV2 and TRBJ2-5, with D unclear. The V end was cut by 3 bases, the J end by 5 bases, with 4 bases between. The CDR3 sequence is 11 residues long. Germline lookup yields CDR1 SNHLY and CDR2 FYNNEI. The CDR3 here is CASSDAETQYF. As DNA, the CDR3 is TGTGCCAGCAGTGACGCCGAGACCCAGTACTTC.

This clonotype was detected many times. V gene TRBV10-3 combines with J gene TRBJ2-7; 9 nucleotides agree with TRBD1. Germline CDR1 and CDR2: ENHRY and SYGVKD. There are 15 residues in the CDR3. With V trimmed by 6 bases and J by 5 bases, 11 bases remained unmatched. CDR3 sequence (DNA): TGTGCCATCAGAGACAGGGGGTACTTAGGGAACGAGCAGTACTTC. Translating it yields CAIRDRGYLGNEQYF.

This clonotype was observed many times. This chain links TRBV28 with TRBJ2-1; D perhaps matches TRBD2 (5 bases). V was pared by 6 bases and J by 9 bases, with 12 bases between. CDR3 length: 12 amino acids. Germline CDR1 is MDHEN and CDR2 is SYDVKM. The CDR3 DNA sequence: TGTGCCAGCAGGGAGGTGCTTACTGAGCAGTTCTTC. The encoded protein is CASREVLTEQFF.

This clonotype has a single count. The J gene is TRBJ1-6, the V gene TRBV3-1, with D uncertain. Deletions cut 3 bases from V and 10 bases from J, with 10 bases between. The CDR3 sequence is 13 residues long. Germline V gene lookup returns CDR1 LGHDT and CDR2 YNNKEL (reference sequence). The CDR3 sequence is CASSQGYNSPLHF. The CDR3 DNA reads as TGTGCCAGCAGCCAGGGTTACAACTCACCCCTCCACTTT. The complete variable domain, with remaining parts taken from reference TRBV3-1 and TRBJ1-6, reads DTAVSQTPKYLVTQMGNDKSIKCEQNLGHDTMYWYKQDSKKFLKIMFSYNNKELIINETVPNRFSPKSPDKAHLNLHINSLELGDSAVYFCASSQGYNSPLHFGNGTRLTVT.

This clonotype came up a few times. This sequence joins TRBV7-3 and TRBJ2-7; perhaps TRBD2 as D (6 bases). Looked up from germline, CDR1 is SGHTA and CDR2 is FQGTGA. This CDR3 spans 16 amino acids. V was trimmed by 2 bases and J by 1 base, leaving 15 bases between them. The chain's CDR3 is CASSLFGSSGSYEQYF. The CDR3 region has the DNA TGTGCCAGCAGCTTATTCGGGAGTTCAGGTTCCTACGAGCAGTACTTC.

This CDR3 is CASSEGDRAGEQFF. Written as DNA, the CDR3 is TGTGCCAGCAGTGAGGGTGACAGGGCGGGTGAGCAGTTCTTC. V usage is TRBV6-1 and J usage is TRBJ2-1; 7 bases are a match to TRBD1. The V gene's germline CDR1 is MNHNS and CDR2 SASEGT. V was clipped by 3 bases and J by 9 bases; unmatched bases: 8. This CDR3 region has 14 residues.

This clonotype was recorded at least ten times. This sequence joins TRBV11-2 and TRBJ2-2; D not certain. This CDR3 has 14 amino acids. V was trimmed by 5 bases and J by 0 bases, leaving 7 bases between them. Germline-derived CDR1 and CDR2 are SGHAT and FQNNGV. As DNA, the CDR3 is TGTGCCAGCAGCCTACGGACGAACACCGGGGAGCTGTTTTTT. It encodes CASSLRTNTGELFF.

The chain couples TRBV7-9 to TRBJ2-1; TRBD2 matches 8 bases. Germline-derived CDR1 and CDR2 are SEHNR and FQNEAQ (reference sequence). CDR3 length equals 18 residues. J gave up 2 bases and V 6 bases, and 15 bases lay outside the gene matches. The CDR3 DNA follows: TGTGCCAGCAGTCTAGGGTCACTAGCGGTTCTTACCTACAATGAGCAGTTCTTC. This codes for CASSLGSLAVLTYNEQFF.

The V and J genes are TRBV11-2 and TRBJ2-1, with 9 bases that match TRBD2. CDR3 size: 16 residues. Germline lookup yields CDR1 SGHAT and CDR2 FQNNGV. Germline trimming cut 1 base from V and 2 bases from J; bases unmatched to any gene: 3. For the CDR3, the DNA is TGTGCCAGCAGCTTAGTCCGCGGGAGGGCCTACAATGAGCAGTTCTTC. It codes for CASSLVRGRAYNEQFF.

The chain links TRBV10-3 to TRBJ2-3, with 14 bases matching TRBD2. Germline V lookup: CDR1 ENHRY, CDR2 SYGVKD. The CDR3 has 22 amino acids. Trimming removed 0 bases from V and 2 bases from J; junction bases left unmatched: 16. The CDR3 reads CAISESLGLAGVLRRTTDTQYF. As DNA, the CDR3 is TGTGCCATCAGTGAGTCGCTGGGACTAGCGGGAGTTTTGCGCCGTACCACAGATACGCAGTATTTT.

This clonotype was picked up one time. The V call is TRBV12-3 or TRBV12-4, the J call TRBJ2-1; 8 nucleotides match TRBD1. The CDR3 sequence is 15 residues long. Trimming cost V 4 bases and J 7 bases; bases outside gene matches: 9. For the CDR3, the DNA is TGTGCCAGCAGTTCCCGACGGACAGGGATTAATGAGCAGTTCTTC. It translates to CASSSRRTGINEQFF.

CDR3 sequence reads: CASARQGMYEQYF. The CDR3 DNA reads as TGTGCCAGCGCCAGACAGGGGATGTACGAGCAGTACTTC. The gene calls are TRBV19 and TRBJ2-7; 8 bases map to TRBD1. Trimming took 9 bases from V and 4 from J; bases not matched to a gene: 8. This CDR3 region has 13 residues. CDR1 and CDR2 from the germline V gene are LNHDA and SQIVND (reference sequence).

The table lists this clonotype with many counts. The chain employs TRBV19 and TRBJ2-1; 7 bases are a match to TRBD2. V dropped 6 bases and J dropped 8; count of bases not matched to a gene: 7. Germline CDR1 LNHDA, CDR2 SQIVND (reference sequence). This CDR3 has 13 amino acids. The chain's CDR3 is CASRSGGSHEQFF. Here the CDR3 DNA reads TGTGCCAGTAGATCGGGCGGGAGCCATGAGCAGTTCTTC.

This clonotype was recorded at least ten times. The gene calls are TRBV28 and TRBJ1-5; D is unclear. Germline CDR1 is MDHEN and CDR2 is SYDVKM. The CDR3 loop spans 12 amino acids. With 7 bases removed from V and 4 bases from J, the gap between germline ends came to 8 bases. CDR3 sequence reads: CASTELNQPQHF. CDR3 DNA sequence: TGTGCCAGCACCGAGTTAAATCAGCCCCAGCATTTT.

The table lists this clonotype with many counts. The genes are TRBV12-3 or TRBV12-4 and TRBJ2-3, with D perhaps matching TRBD2 (5 bases). The CDR3 spans 13 residues. V shed 3 bases and J shed 6 bases, with 10 bases lying between them. CDR3 residues: CASSFFGKDTQYF. The CDR3 DNA sequence: TGTGCCAGCAGTTTCTTCGGGAAGGATACGCAGTATTTT.